A single sample gave rise to the 9 T cell receptor beta chains below, sequenced in a study of cytomegalovirus exposure and HLA in healthy donors. The data were produced by immunoSEQ multiplex PCR, yet TCRdb's version contains in-frame clones alone and is incomplete. In the table there are over 85,000 clones, 90% to 95% of which are singletons. Specimen: PBMCs. The receptors stem from a woman aged 25 to 39 in good health and CMV-seropositive.

The sample holds a few counts of this clone. The gene calls are TRBV5-1 and TRBJ2-1; TRBD2 matches at 10 bases. CDR1 and CDR2 (germline): SGHRS, YFSETQ. The V gene end was trimmed by 3 bases and the J gene end by 8 bases; junction bases not matched to a gene: 11. This CDR3 has 16 residues. The CDR3 is CASSSVSGRVFDEQFF. CDR3 bases: TGCGCCAGCAGCTCTGTAAGCGGGAGGGTGTTCGATGAGCAGTTCTTC.

The rearrangement joins TRBV30 to TRBJ2-7, with D unclear. This CDR3 has 11 amino acids. Germline V lookup: CDR1 GTSNPN, CDR2 SVGIG (reference sequence). V was cut by 3 bases and J by 9 bases, with 12 bases left in between. CDR3 in amino acids: CAWRAGDWQYF. CDR3 nucleotides: TGTGCCTGGAGAGCCGGTGATTGGCAGTACTTC. The entire variable domain, with the rest obtained from reference TRBV30 and TRBJ2-7, is as follows: SQTIHQWPATLVQPVGSPLSLECTVEGTSNPNLYWYRQAAGRGLQLLFYSVGIGQISSEVPQNLSASRPQDRQFILSSKKLLLSDSGFYLCAWRAGDWQYFGPGTRLTVT.

This chain joins TRBV19 and TRBJ2-2; D might be TRBD2 (6 bases). V lost 5 bases and J 2 bases, leaving 12 bases between the germline ends. The CDR3 totals 15 residues. Germline-derived CDR1 and CDR2 are LNHDA and SQIVND (reference sequence). The CDR3 loop is CASSLGGTNTGELFF. CDR3 coding DNA: TGTGCCAGTAGTTTGGGGGGAACTAACACCGGGGAGCTGTTTTTT. The variable domain in full, with the rest retrieved from reference TRBV19 and TRBJ2-2, is DGGITQSPKYLFRKEGQNVTLSCEQNLNHDAMYWYRQDPGQGLRLIYYSQIVNDFQKGDIAEGYSVSREKKESFPLTVTSAQKNPTAFYLCASSLGGTNTGELFFGEGSRLTVL.

This chain uses TRBV4-3 with TRBJ2-1; D possibly corresponds to TRBD2 (6 bases). The CDR3 is 17 residues long. Germline V CDR1 and CDR2: LGHNA, YSLEER. Trimming took off 0 bases at V and 9 bases at J, with 21 bases between the two ends. The CDR3 nucleotides read TGCGCCAGCAGCCAAGACAGAGGGACTCGGCACACGGTTGAGCAGTTCTTC. It is translated as CASSQDRGTRHTVEQFF.

Remarks on this clone: Relative to the germline gene, one junction end is altered; a read error may explain this. The rearrangement links TRBV4-1 to TRBJ1-5; D is uncertain. The CDR3 totals 15 residues. The V gene's germline CDR1 is MGHRA and CDR2 YSYEKL. Written as DNA, the CDR3 is TGCGCCAGCAGCGAAGAGTGGCGGAGCAATCAGCCCCAGCATTTT. Protein product: CASSEEWRSNQPQHF.

The CDR3 DNA follows: TGTGCCAGCACCCTAAGGGGGGGCGCTGAGACCCAGTACTTC. It translates to CASTLRGGAETQYF. The rearrangement links TRBV6-6 to TRBJ2-5, with D perhaps matching TRBD2 (7 bases). Trimming removed 7 bases from V and 5 bases from J, with 17 bases in between. Germline CDR1 is MNHNY and CDR2 is SVGAGI (reference sequence). This CDR3 is 14 amino acids long.

This sequence joins TRBV4-3 and TRBJ2-3, with D perhaps matching TRBD2 (6 bases). Looked up from germline, CDR1 is LGHNA and CDR2 is YSLEER. V lost 6 bases, J lost 0 bases, and 13 bases lay in between. The CDR3 consists of 15 residues. Written as DNA, the CDR3 is TGCGCCAGCAGAGGGGTCGGGAGTAGCACAGATACGCAGTATTTT. It translates to CASRGVGSSTDTQYF.

The chain is built from TRBV19 and TRBJ1-2; D might be TRBD1 (6 bases). The CDR3 totals 15 residues. V lost 0 bases and J 5 bases, leaving 13 bases between the germline ends. Germline-derived CDR1 and CDR2 are LNHDA and SQIVND (reference sequence). The CDR3 loop is CASSIDAQGVYGYTF. The CDR3 coding sequence is TGTGCCAGTAGTATAGACGCACAGGGCGTGTATGGCTACACCTTC.

This clone was detected once. V is TRBV5-4 and J is TRBJ2-7; D is ambiguous. Germline assignment: CDR1 SGHNT and CDR2 YYREEE (reference sequence). V was trimmed by 0 bases and J by 3 bases, leaving 7 bases between them. The CDR3 is made up of 13 amino acids. In DNA, the CDR3 is TGTGCCAGCAGCTTGGGCCTAGACTACGAGCAGTACTTC. It yields the protein CASSLGLDYEQYF.